This is a list of T cell receptor beta chains from one sample in a study of OX40 agonist ivuxolimab in advanced cancers. This table comes from immunoSEQ multiplex PCR, and its TCRdb copy is limited to in-frame clones, with some not included. This table holds tens of thousands of clones, around 80% found once. The input for sequencing was CD4+ or CD8+ T cells sorted from blood, taken in a trial of the OX40 agonist ivuxolimab. All receptors derive from an adult with an advanced solid tumor such as melanoma, head and neck, liver or kidney cancer. Each CDR3 is given with its conserved first and last residue. Fields, in order: D gene, J gene, clone size, V gene, CDR3 protein, CDR3 DNA. A D gene is named only where the DNA matches it firmly. Clone size is shown for a subset of rows, as once, few, many or a class of expanded clone.

D gene: NA
J gene: TRBJ1-2
clone size: many
V gene: TRBV19
CDR3 protein: CASSRNDGNYGYTF
CDR3 DNA: TGTGCCAGTAGTAGAAACGACGGTAACTATGGCTACACCTTC

D gene: TRBD1
J gene: TRBJ2-7
clone size: few
V gene: TRBV7-8
CDR3 protein: CASSLGTGFRYEQYF
CDR3 DNA: TGTGCCAGCAGCTTAGGGACAGGGTTTCGGTACGAGCAGTACTTC

D gene: NA
J gene: TRBJ2-5
clone size: NA
V gene: TRBV7-8
CDR3 protein: CASSVSSVRETQYF
CDR3 DNA: TGTGCCAGCAGCGTGTCTAGCGTTAGGGAGACCCAGTACTTC

D gene: TRBD1
J gene: TRBJ1-2
clone size: NA
V gene: TRBV5-1
CDR3 protein: CASSLGQGDYGYTF
CDR3 DNA: TGCGCCAGCAGCCTGGGACAGGGGGACTATGGCTACACCTTC

D gene: TRBD1
J gene: TRBJ2-2
clone size: NA
V gene: TRBV5-4
CDR3 protein: CASSRGQGAITGELFF
CDR3 DNA: TGTGCCAGCAGCCGGGGGCAGGGGGCTATCACCGGGGAGCTGTTTTTT

D gene: TRBD2
J gene: TRBJ2-3
clone size: few
V gene: TRBV10-3
CDR3 protein: CASRLAGETDTQYF
CDR3 DNA: TGTGCCAGCCGACTAGCGGGGGAGACAGATACGCAGTATTTT

D gene: NA
J gene: TRBJ1-2
clone size: once
V gene: TRBV4-3
CDR3 protein: CASSQGQQGLGSYTF
CDR3 DNA: TGCGCCAGCAGCCAAGGTCAACAGGGCCTGGGGAGCTACACCTTC

D gene: NA
J gene: TRBJ2-2
clone size: once
V gene: TRBV11-2
CDR3 protein: CASSRGVNTGELFF
CDR3 DNA: TGTGCCAGCAGCCGCGGGGTGAACACCGGGGAGCTGTTTTTT

D gene: NA
J gene: TRBJ1-2
clone size: NA
V gene: TRBV28
CDR3 protein: CASSFTGRSYGYTF
CDR3 DNA: TGTGCCAGCAGTTTTACAGGACGGTCCTATGGCTACACCTTC

D gene: NA
J gene: TRBJ1-5
clone size: NA
V gene: TRBV29-1
CDR3 protein: CSVAQESNQPQHF
CDR3 DNA: TGCAGCGTTGCGCAGGAGAGCAATCAGCCCCAGCATTTT

D gene: TRBD1
J gene: TRBJ1-6
clone size: NA
V gene: TRBV2
CDR3 protein: CASRGQGNSPLHF
CDR3 DNA: TGTGCCAGCAGGGGACAGGGGAATTCACCCCTCCACTTT

D gene: NA
J gene: TRBJ2-7
clone size: NA
V gene: TRBV4-1
CDR3 protein: CASSQDRWREQYF
CDR3 DNA: TGCGCCAGCAGCCAAGATCGTTGGAGAGAGCAGTACTTC

D gene: NA
J gene: TRBJ1-3
clone size: few
V gene: TRBV28
CDR3 protein: CASTFGSSGNTIYF
CDR3 DNA: TGTGCCAGCACTTTCGGTAGCTCTGGAAACACCATATATTTT

D gene: NA
J gene: TRBJ1-1
clone size: NA
V gene: TRBV6-5
CDR3 protein: CASSQEGWTEAFF
CDR3 DNA: TGTGCCAGCAGCCAGGAGGGCTGGACTGAAGCTTTCTTT

D gene: TRBD1
J gene: TRBJ1-1
clone size: NA
V gene: TRBV7-2
CDR3 protein: CASSWDSANTEAFF
CDR3 DNA: TGTGCCAGCAGCTGGGACAGTGCAAACACTGAAGCTTTCTTT

D gene: NA
J gene: TRBJ1-2
clone size: NA
V gene: TRBV10-3
CDR3 protein: CAISESTRNVRLGGYTF
CDR3 DNA: TGTGCCATCAGTGAGTCGACTCGGAATGTGAGGCTAGGTGGCTACACCTTC

D gene: NA
J gene: TRBJ1-2
clone size: NA
V gene: TRBV7-2
CDR3 protein: CASSEIGFNYGYTF
CDR3 DNA: TGTGCCAGCAGCGAAATAGGGTTCAACTATGGCTACACCTTC

D gene: NA
J gene: TRBJ2-2
clone size: NA
V gene: TRBV12-5
CDR3 protein: CASGFLPAAWDTGHGELFF
CDR3 DNA: TGTGCTAGTGGTTTTCTTCCCGCCGCCTGGGACACAGGACATGGGGAGCTGTTTTTT

D gene: NA
J gene: TRBJ2-5
clone size: NA
V gene: TRBV7-6
CDR3 protein: CASSSAGEETQYF
CDR3 DNA: TGTGCCAGCAGCTCCGCAGGGGAAGAGACCCAGTACTTC

D gene: NA
J gene: TRBJ1-2
clone size: NA
V gene: TRBV6-1
CDR3 protein: CASTPPGTHRYTF
CDR3 DNA: TGTGCCAGCACTCCCCCGGGGACCCATCGCTACACCTTC

D gene: NA
J gene: TRBJ1-4
clone size: NA
V gene: TRBV7-2
CDR3 protein: CASSSSHRSYEKLFF
CDR3 DNA: TGTGCCAGCAGCTCCTCCCACCGGAGTTATGAAAAACTGTTTTTT

D gene: NA
J gene: TRBJ2-1
clone size: NA
V gene: TRBV14
CDR3 protein: CASSQDPRGNEQFF
CDR3 DNA: TGTGCCAGCAGCCAAGATCCCCGGGGTAATGAGCAGTTCTTC

D gene: NA
J gene: TRBJ1-1
clone size: NA
V gene: TRBV14
CDR3 protein: CASSPEAGIVAEAFF
CDR3 DNA: TGTGCCAGCAGCCCTGAGGCAGGGATCGTCGCTGAAGCTTTCTTT

D gene: TRBD1
J gene: TRBJ1-1
clone size: NA
V gene: TRBV7-2
CDR3 protein: CASSAGQIVPEAFF
CDR3 DNA: TGTGCCAGCAGCGCGGGACAGATAGTACCTGAAGCTTTCTTT

D gene: NA
J gene: TRBJ1-2
clone size: NA
V gene: TRBV6-6
CDR3 protein: CASSTPGRDYGYTF
CDR3 DNA: TGTGCCAGCAGTACCCCGGGCAGGGACTATGGCTACACCTTC

D gene: NA
J gene: TRBJ1-2
clone size: many
V gene: TRBV28
CDR3 protein: CASRPGASNNYGYTF
CDR3 DNA: TGTGCCAGCAGACCGGGGGCGTCAAATAACTATGGCTACACCTTC

D gene: TRBD1
J gene: TRBJ2-2
clone size: NA
V gene: TRBV27
CDR3 protein: CASTPKTGLRTGELFF
CDR3 DNA: TGTGCCAGCACCCCTAAGACAGGGTTAAGGACCGGGGAGCTGTTTTTT

D gene: TRBD2
J gene: TRBJ2-7
clone size: once
V gene: TRBV9
CDR3 protein: CASSVLSGSGYEQYF
CDR3 DNA: TGTGCCAGCAGCGTTCTCAGCGGGAGTGGGTACGAGCAGTACTTC

D gene: NA
J gene: TRBJ1-1
clone size: NA
V gene: TRBV15
CDR3 protein: CATSRVQNTEAFF
CDR3 DNA: TGTGCCACCAGCAGAGTTCAGAACACTGAAGCTTTCTTT

D gene: NA
J gene: TRBJ1-4
clone size: few
V gene: TRBV5-1
CDR3 protein: CASSWGAPNEKLFF
CDR3 DNA: TGCGCCAGCAGCTGGGGAGCTCCTAATGAAAAACTGTTTTTT

D gene: NA
J gene: TRBJ2-3
clone size: NA
V gene: TRBV7-9
CDR3 protein: CASSLEAGRIDTQYF
CDR3 DNA: TGTGCCAGCAGCCTGGAGGCAGGGAGGATTGATACGCAGTATTTT

D gene: TRBD2
J gene: TRBJ2-1
clone size: NA
V gene: TRBV15
CDR3 protein: CATSRVLAARNEQFF
CDR3 DNA: TGTGCCACCAGCAGAGTACTAGCGGCCAGGAATGAGCAGTTCTTC

D gene: TRBD1
J gene: TRBJ2-1
clone size: NA
V gene: TRBV5-1
CDR3 protein: CASSLGGQGVSEQFF
CDR3 DNA: TGCGCCAGCAGCTTGGGAGGACAGGGGGTAAGTGAGCAGTTCTTC

D gene: TRBD2
J gene: TRBJ2-7
clone size: NA
V gene: TRBV6-1
CDR3 protein: CASSQSGRGYEQYF
CDR3 DNA: TGTGCCAGCAGCCAAAGCGGGAGGGGATACGAGCAGTACTTC

D gene: NA
J gene: TRBJ1-5
clone size: NA
V gene: TRBV6-1
CDR3 protein: CASSEGRGRNQPQHF
CDR3 DNA: TGTGCCAGCAGTGAAGGCAGGGGTCGAAATCAGCCCCAGCATTTT

D gene: NA
J gene: TRBJ1-2
clone size: NA
V gene: TRBV6-1
CDR3 protein: CASSEGHGTSYGYTF
CDR3 DNA: TGTGCCAGCAGTGAGGGTCACGGGACAAGCTATGGCTACACCTTC

D gene: TRBD1
J gene: TRBJ1-2
clone size: few
V gene: TRBV11-2
CDR3 protein: CASSLTGGGYGYTF
CDR3 DNA: TGTGCCAGCAGCTTAACAGGGGGCGGCTATGGCTACACCTTC

D gene: TRBD2
J gene: TRBJ2-7
clone size: NA
V gene: TRBV5-4
CDR3 protein: CASSWTSDSYEQYF
CDR3 DNA: TGTGCCAGCAGTTGGACTAGTGACTCCTACGAGCAGTACTTC

D gene: NA
J gene: TRBJ1-2
clone size: few
V gene: TRBV5-1
CDR3 protein: CASSLVNIAGYGYTF
CDR3 DNA: TGCGCCAGCAGCTTGGTGAATATCGCAGGGTATGGCTACACCTTC

D gene: NA
J gene: TRBJ1-5
clone size: NA
V gene: TRBV5-1
CDR3 protein: CASSEGGGQQPQHF
CDR3 DNA: TGCGCCAGCAGCGAGGGCGGAGGGCAACAGCCCCAGCATTTT

D gene: NA
J gene: TRBJ2-1
clone size: NA
V gene: TRBV5-5
CDR3 protein: CASSLGSGWNEQFF
CDR3 DNA: TGTGCCAGCAGCTTGGGTTCAGGGTGGAATGAGCAGTTCTTC

D gene: TRBD2
J gene: TRBJ2-1
clone size: NA
V gene: TRBV7-8
CDR3 protein: CASSLRPGPGLAGMNEQFF
CDR3 DNA: TGTGCCAGCAGCTTAAGGCCTGGGCCGGGACTAGCGGGGATGAATGAGCAGTTCTTC

D gene: NA
J gene: TRBJ1-6
clone size: few
V gene: TRBV28
CDR3 protein: CASSFLDVNSPLHF
CDR3 DNA: TGTGCCAGCAGTTTCTTAGATGTTAATTCACCCCTCCACTTT

D gene: TRBD1
J gene: TRBJ2-2
clone size: NA
V gene: TRBV5-4
CDR3 protein: CASKNQGARTGELFF
CDR3 DNA: TGTGCCAGCAAAAACCAGGGGGCTCGGACCGGGGAGCTGTTTTTT

D gene: NA
J gene: TRBJ1-1
clone size: NA
V gene: TRBV2
CDR3 protein: CASSVGGTDQNTEAFF
CDR3 DNA: TGTGCCAGCAGTGTGGGGGGGACGGACCAGAACACTGAAGCTTTCTTT